This TCR beta chain was identified in a study of T cells in Graves' hyperthyroidism and ophthalmopathy. Study summary: Any treatment followed the collection of peripheral blood at initial diagnosis.

Findings of the study overall: Within blood appeared most thyroid clonotypes that had expanded above 0.001.

Patients with uncontrolled infections, other autoimmune diseases, pregnancy or lactation were excluded. Diagnosing involved the use of clinical symptoms, serum thyroxine and TRAb, thyroid ultrasound and orbital computed tomography. TCR beta CDR3 regions were amplified from RNA transcripts. A set of HTBI primers served as the primers for a first-round RT-PCR of the TCR CDR3. A single record per CDR3 protein comes from TCRdb applying MiXCR to the multiplex PCR reads. The table lists roughly 280,000 distinct CDR3 sequences, about 20% of them singletons. There are many counts of this clonotype. Its antigen is undetermined. V shed 3 bases and J 2 bases; nucleotides not matched to a gene: 5. There are 14 residues in the CDR3. Germline-derived CDR1 and CDR2 are SGHRS and YFSETQ.

This chain links TRBV5-1 with TRBJ2-7; 7 positions agree with TRBD2. The clonotype originates from a man aged 30 to 39 with Graves' ophthalmopathy. The sample comprised blood. The CDR3, as DNA: TGCGCCAGCAGCTGGACGGGACTAACCTACGAGCAGTACTTC. Encoded protein: CASSWTGLTYEQYF. Full variable domain (missing parts from reference TRBV5-1 and TRBJ2-7): KAGVTQTPRYLIKTRGQQVTLSCSPISGHRSVSWYQQTPGQGLQFLFEYFSETQRNKGNFPGRFSGRQFSNSRSEMNVSTLELGDSALYLCASSWTGLTYEQYFGPGTRLTVT.